Below are 15 T cell receptor beta chains sequenced from a single sample in a study of cytomegalovirus exposure and HLA in healthy donors. The study ran its PCR with 60 Vbeta and 13 Jbeta primers. The table came from immunoSEQ multiplex PCR; TCRdb's copy has only in-frame clones and leaves some out. This sample contains approximately 80,000 clones. The sample was PBMCs. These receptors were taken from a woman between 25 and 40 years old in good health and CMV-seronegative.

CDR3 DNA: TGTGCCAGCAGCGACAACCCTAGACAGGGAAAAATGAACACTGAAGCTTTCTTT. Amino acids: CASSDNPRQGKMNTEAFF. The V gene is TRBV25-1, the J gene TRBJ1-1; 7 positions agree with TRBD1. V was clipped by 6 bases and J by 0 bases; unmatched bases: 16. Germline lookup yields CDR1 MGHDK and CDR2 SYGVNS. This CDR3 has 18 residues.

The J gene is TRBJ2-7, the V gene TRBV6-1; 9 bases align to TRBD2. Looked up from germline, CDR1 is MNHNS and CDR2 is SASEGT. The CDR3 extends over 11 amino acids. Germline trimming cut 4 bases from V and 11 bases from J; bases unmatched to any gene: 3. The CDR3 coding sequence is TGTGCCAGCAGTGGTAGCGGGAGTAAGTACTTC. Translation gives CASSGSGSKYF.

The rearrangement uses TRBV12-5 and TRBJ1-1; D not resolved. The CDR3 is 13 residues long. Looked up from germline, CDR1 is LGHNT and CDR2 is FRNRAP. Trimming removed 6 bases from V and 4 bases from J, with 12 bases in between. The CDR3 loop is CASGPQVGTEAFF. CDR3 in DNA: TGTGCTAGTGGACCCCAGGTGGGCACTGAAGCTTTCTTT.

The gene calls are TRBV19 and TRBJ1-5; the D is unclear. Trimming left V 3 bases short and J 0 bases short, with 9 bases between. Germline CDR1 and CDR2: LNHDA and SQIVND (reference sequence). The CDR3 contains 15 residues. CDR3 region: CASSMRSYSNQPQHF. The CDR3 DNA follows: TGTGCCAGTAGTATGAGGTCATATAGCAATCAGCCCCAGCATTTT.

J is TRBJ1-5 and V is TRBV19; no clear D gene. Germline CDR1 and CDR2: LNHDA and SQIVND (reference sequence). This CDR3 region has 15 residues. Trimming removed 3 bases at V and 2 bases at J, with 11 bases between. DNA of the CDR3: TGTGCCAGTAGTATTGTCAACCCGGGCAATCAGCCCCAGCATTTT. Its translation: CASSIVNPGNQPQHF.

The rearrangement joins TRBV29-1 to TRBJ1-1; 8 bases match TRBD1. The CDR3 spans 12 residues. The V and J ends lost 7 bases and 1 base, in that order; junction bases with no gene match: 2. Looked up from germline, CDR1 is SQVTM and CDR2 is ANQGSEA. The CDR3 DNA sequence: TGCAGCGCCGGACAGGGGAACACTGAAGCTTTCTTT. Translated, it gives CSAGQGNTEAFF.

J is TRBJ1-4 and V is TRBV4-2, with D possibly matching TRBD1 (6 bases). This CDR3 has 13 residues. Between the trimmed V and J ends, which lost 6 bases and 3 bases, there was a span of 8 bases. The germline CDR1 and CDR2 sequences are LGHNA and YNFKEQ. The DNA of the CDR3 is TGTGCCAGCAGGGGGGCCTCTAATGAAAAACTGTTTTTT. Encoded protein: CASRGASNEKLFF.

The V and J genes are TRBV7-9 and TRBJ2-3; 8 bases are a match to TRBD2. Trimming at V came to 1 base and at J to 0 bases, leaving 3 bases not matched to a gene. This CDR3 contains 16 residues. Germline CDR1 SEHNR, CDR2 FQNEAQ (reference sequence). In DNA form, the CDR3 reads TGTGCCAGCAGCTTAGGACTAGCGACTAGCACAGATACGCAGTATTTT. Its translation is CASSLGLATSTDTQYF.

The chain carries TRBV30 and TRBJ1-1; D gene uncertain. The CDR3 runs to 11 residues. Trimming pared 4 bases from V and 1 base from J, leaving 4 bases between. Germline CDR1 and CDR2: GTSNPN and SVGIG (reference sequence). The CDR3: CAWNRNTEAFF. The DNA of the CDR3 is TGTGCCTGGAATAGGAACACTGAAGCTTTCTTT.

The rearrangement joins TRBV2 to TRBJ2-5; 7 bases agree with TRBD2. This CDR3 comprises 14 residues. Per germline, CDR1 SNHLY and CDR2 FYNNEI. After removal of 7 bases from V and 5 bases from J, the junction contained 10 bases not matched to a gene. CDR3 in DNA: TGTGCCAGCACCGCGCGACTAGCTAGGGAGACCCAGTACTTC. Its translation: CASTARLARETQYF.

The CDR3 loop reads CASSETTEQYF. DNA of the CDR3: TGCGCCAGCAGTGAGACTACCGAGCAGTACTTC. V gene TRBV10-2 combines with J gene TRBJ2-7; D uncertain. Trimming pared 2 bases from V and 6 bases from J, leaving 5 bases between. The CDR3 contains 11 residues. Looked up from germline, CDR1 is WSHSY and CDR2 is SAAADI.

CDR3 loop: CASSTRQGRTGELFF. As DNA, the CDR3 is TGTGCCAGCAGCACCCGACAGGGTCGCACCGGGGAGCTGTTTTTT. The chain carries TRBV7-9 and TRBJ2-2; TRBD1 matches 7 bases. V shed 5 bases, J shed 4 bases, and the junction held 7 bases outside the gene matches. The CDR3 covers 15 residues. Germline assignment: CDR1 SEHNR and CDR2 FQNEAQ (reference sequence).

The chain couples TRBV30 to TRBJ2-1; 8 bases are a match to TRBD1. This CDR3 has 13 amino acids. J was trimmed by 5 bases and V by 4 bases; bases with no gene match: 4. Germline CDR1 is GTSNPN and CDR2 is SVGIG (reference sequence). The CDR3 protein is CAWTMGQDNEQFF. The CDR3 DNA is TGTGCCTGGACCATGGGACAGGACAATGAGCAGTTCTTC.

In DNA, the CDR3 is TGTGCCATCAGGTCCGGGACTAGCGGGGGCACCGGGGAGCTGTTTTTT. Amino acid sequence: CAIRSGTSGGTGELFF. V is TRBV10-3 and J is TRBJ2-2; 14 positions match TRBD2. The CDR3 extends over 16 amino acids. Per the germline V gene, CDR1 is ENHRY and CDR2 is SYGVKD. J was trimmed by 4 bases and V by 6 bases; bases with no gene match: 4.

The rearrangement uses TRBV4-2 and TRBJ1-1; no clear D. Germline values: CDR1 LGHNA, CDR2 YNFKEQ. Trimming removed 0 bases from V and 0 bases from J, with 14 bases in between. The CDR3 extends over 17 amino acids. The CDR3: CASSQDLAGSMNTEAFF. CDR3 nucleotide sequence: TGTGCCAGCAGCCAAGATCTTGCGGGATCCATGAACACTGAAGCTTTCTTT.